A single T cell receptor (beta chain) is shown here with its context. Its antigen is still unknown. The input lacks base qualities; no much larger clone sits a single base away. The record originates from a study of cytomegalovirus exposure and HLA in healthy donors listed by TCRdb under 2017. Concerning the study at large: In an earlier analysis of roughly 500 of the donors, under 300 Gb of sequence data and 120 million or so unique TCR beta sequences from approximately 180 million T cells were reported. Around 320 gigabases of sequencing data and approximately 93 million unique TCR sequences were included in an early release covering roughly 600 HLA-typed donors. The genetic ancestry cluster associated with self-reported Caucasian donors included approximately 85% of the 300 to 400 genotyped donors. The study aimed to test whether signatures of past pathogen exposure could be identified by cataloging public T cell receptors. Using immunosequencing, the study profiled T cell repertoires from around 680 subjects and related those repertoires to cytomegalovirus serostatus. In addition to the first cohort of 666 subjects, a separate validation cohort of approximately 110 different subjects was used. To predict cytomegalovirus infection status, the study brought together high-throughput TCR immunosequencing, statistical association of individual TCRs with disease status, and machine learning. To study patterns of TCR occurrence, a later analysis re-analyzed previously published TCR beta repertoires from around 670 donors and added high-resolution HLA genotyping. The later analysis used no new phenotypic data to find candidate immune exposures, relying instead on TCR beta sequences and their occurrence across donors. To decide whether each TCR beta V gene segment behaved as functional or pseudogenic, an earlier analysis of some 600 of the donors relied on high-throughput TCR beta sequencing. Donor age, sex, ethnicity and CMV serostatus were collected together with the repertoire data. In a later genetic analysis, genome-wide SNP genotypes for about 65% of the 666 donors were used, and that subset was treated as a discovery cohort. Every repertoire in the discovery cohort had been generated on one and the same sequencing platform. Class I and class II HLA loci were covered by the typing at four-digit resolution. Typing coverage differed by locus: A, B, C, DRB1 and DQB1 were typed in roughly 620-630 donors, DQA1 in 500 to 550, DPA1 in some 570, and DPB1 in roughly 470. A few DR-DQ haplotypes were treated as single units for association and clustering because of strong linkage in the cohort. Among under 450 genotyped donors of the cohort, an average of around 240,000 unique TCR beta nucleotide sequences were sequenced per donor, about a sixth of them non-productive. Paper-wide results and their limitations: The presence/absence analyses assumed that sequencing depth was roughly uniform across donors, and that assumption may not be true. In an earlier analysis of fewer than 750 of the donors, most TCR beta V segments were observed in productive rearrangements about 90% or about 30% of the time, broadly matching IMGT annotations. CMV serostatus was the only immune exposure information available for the cohort. Because counts were too low, about 15 rarely observed V segments, including chromosome 9 orphons, were left out of the earlier analysis of over 550 of the donors. Linkage disequilibrium might explain the correlated functional status among segregating V segments, but an unknown experimental factor could not be ruled out. In a later genetic analysis, fewer N-insertions in productive TCRs were reported among donors in an Asian-associated ancestry cluster than the 666-donor mean. The authors suggested that the approach could potentially be generalized to other disease states and immunological phenotypes. Across donors, most TCR sequences were observed very rarely, whereas some public TCRs were present in many individuals. HLA typing was unavailable for some donors at each locus, so association tests used only the typed subset. Compared with equally common non-associated chains, HLA-associated TCR beta chains in a later analysis were more clonally expanded and had lower generation probabilities. A cluster of highly shared sequence variants was judged likely to be a technical artifact of the sequencing pipeline. V-gene and J-gene trimming of TCR beta chains was associated with a missense DCLRE1C variant in a later genetic analysis, and the association was replicated in an independent cohort. A further reported finding was that TCR beta sequences accurately predicted the HLA-A and HLA-B alleles for most subjects in the first cohort. The cohort was sequenced for TCR beta chains only, and without alpha or paired-chain data the features that could be detected were limited. At a false discovery rate of 0.05, a later analysis linked approximately 18,000 TCR beta sequences to specific HLA alleles. Several of the top co-occurrence clusters appeared to be linked to parvovirus B19, influenza, CMV and Epstein-Barr virus, according to a later analysis. In a later analysis, TCR association rates were found to vary across HLA loci, with the most associated TCRs seen for DRB1 alleles and the fewest for HLA-C alleles. The study listed approximately 160 TCR beta chains as associated with cytomegalovirus. When HLA alleles, especially DR and DQ, strongly co-occurred, attributing TCR associations to individual alleles was difficult. In a later analysis, most CMV-associated TCR beta chains were found to appear HLA-restricted, with HLA associations seemingly driven largely by CMV exposure. The 87-base-pair reads could not distinguish some IMGT-functional V segments, including TRBV6-2 and TRBV6-3, so those segments were excluded. Cytomegalovirus status was reported to be diagnosed by the classifier with high specificity and sensitivity in both the original and validation cohorts. A few of the identified cytomegalovirus-associated TCR beta chains were confirmed in vitro to be specific for cytomegalovirus antigens.

Reading the germline V gene gives CDR1 MNHEY and CDR2 SVGAGI. The CDR3 sequence holds 14 residues, the cysteine and phenylalanine included. Just the 42-base CDR3 DNA is kept, in frame starting at base 1. A distance of 13 bases separates the germline ends of V and J, which lose 0 bases and 7 bases respectively. Library method: the immunoSEQ multiplex PCR assay. For the multiplex PCR, a mixture combining 60 forward primers for TCR Vbeta segments and 13 reverse primers for TCR Jbeta segments was used. Amplification of the CDR3 region of rearranged TCR beta genes was performed with a multiplex PCR assay on genomic DNA. The Illumina HiSeq System was used to sequence the amplified TCR beta libraries as 87-base-pair reads. For the original study's pipeline: A later analysis counted about 80 million unique TCR beta chains across the approximately 700 repertoires, and around 9.9 million of these chains were shared by at least two donors. To remove PCR and sequencing errors, raw reads were error-corrected and collapsed into unique sequences using a nearest-neighbor algorithm that merged closely related sequences. V, D and J gene segments were assigned by aligning CDR3 sequences to IMGT reference sequences. For a sequence to be retained, a match of at least six nucleotides was required to both a V gene segment and a J gene segment. Rearrangements were classified as productive when the CDR3 lacked stop codons and remained in frame with V and J, and all other rearrangements were classified as non-productive. Following IMGT convention, CDR3 was defined as the stretch from the second conserved V-encoded cysteine to the conserved J-encoded phenylalanine. Sequences without an unambiguous match to a single V gene segment were excluded from the earlier analysis of 450 to 650 of the donors. An earlier analysis of approximately 590 of the donors called V segments functional above 56.7% productive rearrangements and segregating when the between-donor standard deviation exceeded 5%. A statistical classification framework was built for diagnosing cytomegalovirus status from the catalog of TCR beta chain sequences. In a later analysis, TCR nucleotide sequences were compared against IMGT/GENE-DB human TR gene sequences so that V and J genes could be assigned. A later analysis assigned CDR3 sequences and most-parsimonious VDJ recombination scenarios with the TCRdist pipeline. In a later analysis, every TCR beta chain was defined by the combination of its CDR3 amino acid sequence and its V-gene family, and reads without a unique V-gene family were dropped. To address suspected cross-contamination and a sequencing artifact, a later analysis removed over 500 highly shared, low-generation-probability nucleotide sequences. In a later analysis, a clonal expansion index was calculated for each public chain from normalized within-repertoire ranks of inferred template counts. A later analysis computed generation probabilities with a VDJ recombination model fitted to out-of-frame rearrangements, and checked the results against IGoR. Hypergeometric tests were used in a later analysis to score TCR-TCR, TCR-HLA and TCR-CMV co-occurrence, with a repertoire-size bias correction applied to the TCR pairs. To estimate false discovery rates, a later analysis permuted the HLA or CMV assignments 20 times. In a later analysis, co-occurring TCRs were grouped with DBSCAN, and TCRdist sequence similarity was added when clustering was performed within HLA-allele-positive subsets. Co-occurrence clustering excluded repertoires with fewer than 30,000 or more than 120,000 public chains, plus five with anomalous nucleotide sharing. TCRdb limited this immuneACCESS table to in-frame rearrangements with V and J called. A share of clones is missing; checked studies link under half to unresolved V genes, and the rest is unexplained. That table furnishes V, J and clone size, whereas the DNA furnished D and trimming. This sample has roughly 100,000 clones in its table, and less than 85% of those were observed once. The ten biggest clones cover about 5.7% of the sample.

The cohort comprised some 700 healthy bone marrow donors. At the time of sampling, every cohort member was nominally healthy, though immune exposures that went unrecorded were likely present. The donor was CMV seropositive and belonged to the group of 250 to 300 seropositive cohort members. A peripheral blood sample was collected from each donor, and TCR beta sequencing was performed on peripheral blood mononuclear cells. The Qiagen DNeasy Blood Extraction Kit was used to extract genomic DNA from the blood cell samples. Sequenced sample: PBMCs. The clonotype originates from a woman in her late teens or twenties in good health and CMV-seropositive. The sequence is built from TRBV6-5 and TRBJ2-7, with TRBD2 as a weak D call on 7 bases. The DNA sequence is TGTGCCAGCAGTTACTCGGGGGGGCAGGGAGAGCAGTACTTC. Its amino acids are CASSYSGGQGEQYF.